This TCR beta chain was sequenced during a study of identifying expanded T cells in peripheral blood. Overall study findings and caveats: About 1.3 clones differed between technical replicates, versus around 15 and 19 over time.

The CDR3 length is 14 residues. Trimming removed 2 bases from V and 1 base from J, with 8 bases in between. Germline lookup yields CDR1 MNHEY and CDR2 SMNVEV (reference sequence). TCRdb keeps only in-frame clones here, not all; method: immunoSEQ multiplex PCR. The data show about 58,000 clones, with about four fifths seen just once and approximately 19% held by the top ten. Concerning this clone: Its antigen is still unknown.

No infections or other immune events were documented during collection. The chain has TRBV27 and TRBJ1-1, with no clear D. The sequenced sample was blood. The receptor was isolated from a person aged 18-69 years in good health. The CDR3 bases are TGTGCCAGCAGTTTACAGATTCGGAACACTGAAGCTTTCTTT. Translated, it gives CASSLQIRNTEAFF.